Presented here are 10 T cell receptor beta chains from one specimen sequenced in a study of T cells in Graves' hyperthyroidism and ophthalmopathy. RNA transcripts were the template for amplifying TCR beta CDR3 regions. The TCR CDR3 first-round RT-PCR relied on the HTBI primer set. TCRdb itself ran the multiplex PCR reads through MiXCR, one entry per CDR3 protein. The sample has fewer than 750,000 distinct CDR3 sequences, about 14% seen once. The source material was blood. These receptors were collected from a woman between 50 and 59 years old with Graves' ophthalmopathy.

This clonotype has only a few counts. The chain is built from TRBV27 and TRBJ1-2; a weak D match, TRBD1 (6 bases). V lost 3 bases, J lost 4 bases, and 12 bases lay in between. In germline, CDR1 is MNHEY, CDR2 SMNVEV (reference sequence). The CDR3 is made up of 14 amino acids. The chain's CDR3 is CASSFRRTVYGYTF. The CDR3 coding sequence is TGTGCCAGCAGTTTCCGGAGGACAGTCTATGGCTACACCTTC.

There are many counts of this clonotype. CDR3 amino acids: CASSFSGRSYTDTQYF. The CDR3 coding sequence is TGTGCCAGCAGCTTTAGCGGGAGGTCCTACACAGATACGCAGTATTTT. This chain uses TRBV11-2 with TRBJ2-3, with 10 bases fitting TRBD2. The germline CDR1 and CDR2 sequences are SGHAT and FQNNGV. The CDR3 length is 16 residues. V was pared by 3 bases and J by 2 bases, with 5 bases of the junction left unmatched.

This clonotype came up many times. CDR3 in DNA: TGTGCCAGCAGTTACTCAGTGTACTATGGCTACACCTTC. Protein product: CASSYSVYYGYTF. This chain uses TRBV6-5 with TRBJ1-2; no clear D. V shed 0 bases and J shed 3 bases, with 5 bases lying between them. CDR1 is MNHEY and CDR2 is SVGAGI in the germline V gene. The CDR3 is 13 amino acids.

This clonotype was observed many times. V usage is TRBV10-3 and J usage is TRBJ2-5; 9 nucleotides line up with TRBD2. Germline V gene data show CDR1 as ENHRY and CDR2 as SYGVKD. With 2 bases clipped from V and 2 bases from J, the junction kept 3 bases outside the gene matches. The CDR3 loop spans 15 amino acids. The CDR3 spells CAISEGTSGQETQYF. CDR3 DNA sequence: TGTGCCATCAGTGAGGGTACTAGCGGGCAAGAGACCCAGTACTTC.

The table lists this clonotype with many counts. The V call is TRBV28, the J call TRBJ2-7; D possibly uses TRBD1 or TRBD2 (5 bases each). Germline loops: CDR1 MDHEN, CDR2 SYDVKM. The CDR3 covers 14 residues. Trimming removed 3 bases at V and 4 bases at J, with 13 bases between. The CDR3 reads CASSFAVGEYEQYF. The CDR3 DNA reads TGTGCCAGCAGTTTTGCGGTAGGGGAGTACGAGCAGTACTTC.

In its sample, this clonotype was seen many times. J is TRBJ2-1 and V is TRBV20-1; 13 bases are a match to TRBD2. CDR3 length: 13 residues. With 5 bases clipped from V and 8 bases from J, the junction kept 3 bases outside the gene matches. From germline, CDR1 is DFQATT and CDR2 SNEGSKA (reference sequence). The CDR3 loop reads CSAGLAGVHEQFF. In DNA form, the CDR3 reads TGCAGTGCTGGACTAGCGGGAGTTCATGAGCAGTTCTTC.

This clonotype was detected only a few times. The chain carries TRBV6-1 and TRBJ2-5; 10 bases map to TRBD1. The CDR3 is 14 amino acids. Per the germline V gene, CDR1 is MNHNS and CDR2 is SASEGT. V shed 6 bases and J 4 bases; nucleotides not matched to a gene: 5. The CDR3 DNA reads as TGTGCCAGCAGGACCGGGACAGGGGTAGAGACCCAGTACTTC. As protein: CASRTGTGVETQYF.

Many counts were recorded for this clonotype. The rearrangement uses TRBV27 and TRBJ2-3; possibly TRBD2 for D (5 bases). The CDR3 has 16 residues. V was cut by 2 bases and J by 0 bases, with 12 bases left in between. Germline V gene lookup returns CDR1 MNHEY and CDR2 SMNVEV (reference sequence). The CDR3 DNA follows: TGTGCCAGCAGTTTAACTAGTCTCGCTAGCACAGATACGCAGTATTTT. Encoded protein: CASSLTSLASTDTQYF.

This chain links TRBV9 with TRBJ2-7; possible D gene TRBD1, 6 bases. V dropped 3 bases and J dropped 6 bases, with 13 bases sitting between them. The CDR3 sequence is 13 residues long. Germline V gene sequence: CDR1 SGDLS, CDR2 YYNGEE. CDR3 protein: CASSGFRGPEQYF. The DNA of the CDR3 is TGTGCCAGCAGCGGGTTCAGGGGTCCCGAGCAGTACTTC.

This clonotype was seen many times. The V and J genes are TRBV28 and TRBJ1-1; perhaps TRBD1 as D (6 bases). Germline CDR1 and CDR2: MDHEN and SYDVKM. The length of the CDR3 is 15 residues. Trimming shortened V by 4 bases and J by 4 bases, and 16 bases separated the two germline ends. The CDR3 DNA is TGTGCCAGCAGTTCCCCCGGGGGGCGCCCCACTGAAGCTTTCTTT. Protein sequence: CASSSPGGRPTEAFF.